The entry below gives a single T cell receptor beta chain sequence along with its context. These data belong to a study of blood T cell repertoires in COVID-19. Clones were sequenced by immunoSEQ multiplex PCR, and TCRdb holds only the in-frame ones, with some missing. The sample yields some 37,000 clones, roughly 90% seen once. The sequencing sample was made of peripheral blood. The clonotype was recovered from a man aged 65 to 79 with acute or convalescent COVID-19.

The CDR3 sequence: CASSLSSLGPKGAETQYF. Written as DNA, the CDR3 is TGTGCCAGCAGTCTCTCCTCCCTCGGACCAAAGGGAGCCGAGACCCAGTACTTC. The rearrangement links TRBV27 to TRBJ2-5; TRBD2 might be the D (5 bases). CDR3 length: 18 amino acids. Trimming stripped 5 bases from V and 5 bases from J, with 27 bases between. Germline V gene sequence: CDR1 MNHEY, CDR2 SMNVEV (reference sequence).